These 21 T cell receptor beta chains were sequenced from one sample in a study of T cell responses to AZD1222 COVID-19 vaccine. The data were produced by immunoSEQ multiplex PCR, yet TCRdb's version contains in-frame clones alone and is incomplete. The table lists 75,000 to 85,000 clones, 60% to 85% of them singletons, with 25% to 30% in the top ten. Sequences were derived from peripheral blood, sampled 28 days after the second dose of the MenACWY control vaccine. The receptors come from an adult who received the MenACWY meningococcal vaccine as a control.

The chain has TRBV28 and TRBJ1-5; the D gene is possibly TRBD1 (5 bases). V was clipped by 7 bases and J by 6 bases, with 22 bases between them. CDR3 size: 16 residues. Germline V CDR1 and CDR2: MDHEN, SYDVKM. The CDR3 region has the DNA TGTGCCAGCACCCCACCCGGGACGGTTGTGGGTCAGCCCCAGCATTTT. Translated, it gives CASTPPGTVVGQPQHF.

The V and J genes are TRBV7-3 and TRBJ2-1; 14 bases match TRBD2. CDR3 length: 16 amino acids. Looked up from germline, CDR1 is SGHTA and CDR2 is FQGTGA. Trimming at V came to 5 bases and at J to 10 bases, leaving 10 bases not matched to a gene. The CDR3 spells CASSPSTSGREGEQFF. DNA for the CDR3: TGTGCCAGCAGCCCCTCGACTAGCGGGAGGGAAGGGGAGCAGTTCTTC.

The chain is built from TRBV30 and TRBJ1-1; TRBD1 matches 9 bases. Germline trimming cut 4 bases from V and 6 bases from J; bases unmatched to any gene: 6. Per the germline V gene, CDR1 is GTSNPN and CDR2 is SVGIG (reference sequence). The CDR3 runs to 13 residues. The CDR3 spells CAWKRDRAAEAFF. The CDR3 DNA reads as TGTGCCTGGAAGCGGGACAGGGCTGCTGAAGCTTTCTTT. Based on the CDR3 plus reference TRBV30 and TRBJ1-1, the full variable domain is SQTIHQWPATLVQPVGSPLSLECTVEGTSNPNLYWYRQAAGRGLQLLFYSVGIGQISSEVPQNLSASRPQDRQFILSSKKLLLSDSGFYLCAWKRDRAAEAFFGQGTRLTVV.

The J gene is TRBJ1-6, the V gene TRBV7-8, with a tentative D call TRBD1 (6 bases). Germline lookup yields CDR1 SGHVS and CDR2 FQNEAQ. This CDR3 comprises 17 residues. The V end was cut by 1 base, the J end by 4 bases, with 14 bases between. The CDR3 coding sequence is TGTGCCAGCAGCTTAGAGTCCAGGGGCATATATAATTCACCCCTCCACTTT. This gives the protein CASSLESRGIYNSPLHF.

The chain couples TRBV21-1 to TRBJ2-7; the table names TRBD2, a call not compared with the DNA. TRBV21-1 is assigned pseudogene status. This CDR3 has 16 amino acids. The CDR3 coding sequence is TGTGCCAGCAGCAAAGTAAGCGGGGGTTCTTCCTACGAGCAGTACTTC. As protein: CASSKVSGGSSYEQYF.

This chain links TRBV5-1 with TRBJ1-4; no reliable D call. The V and J ends lost 5 bases and 0 bases respectively, with 14 bases between them. CDR1 is SGHRS, CDR2 YFSETQ, per germline. The CDR3 has 16 amino acids. Written as DNA, the CDR3 is TGCGCCAGCAGACATGGTACCCTTGCAACTAATGAAAAACTGTTTTTT. Translation gives CASRHGTLATNEKLFF.

This clone has a handful of counts. The V and J genes are TRBV7-9 and TRBJ1-2; D unclear. The CDR3 is made up of 13 amino acids. CDR1 is SEHNR, CDR2 FQNEAQ, per germline (reference sequence). The V end was cut by 0 bases, the J end by 6 bases, with 8 bases between. The chain's CDR3 is CASSLAAGNGYTF. CDR3 sequence (DNA): TGTGCCAGCAGCTTAGCGGCGGGAAATGGCTACACCTTC.

The rearrangement links TRBV6-6 to TRBJ1-1, with TRBD1 identical over 7 bases. V lost 5 bases, J lost 1 base, and 13 bases stayed unmatched. The V gene's germline CDR1 is MNHNY and CDR2 SVGAGI (reference sequence). The CDR3 consists of 17 residues. The CDR3 DNA sequence: TGTGCCAGCAGTCGCCGAGGGGGCGATATTGGGAACACTGAAGCTTTCTTT. It translates to CASSRRGGDIGNTEAFF.

The chain has TRBV6-5 and TRBJ1-6; D ambiguous. CDR3 length equals 13 residues. Germline V gene data show CDR1 as MNHEY and CDR2 as SVGAGI. The V gene lost 0 bases and the J gene lost 8 bases, with 5 bases spanning the gap. In DNA form, the CDR3 reads TGTGCCAGCAGTTACTCAAAAGATTCACCCCTCCACTTT. It translates to CASSYSKDSPLHF.

This clone occurred a few times. This sequence joins TRBV7-2 and TRBJ2-7; D perhaps matches TRBD2 (5 bases). The V end lost 5 bases, the J end lost 6 bases, and 20 bases lay between the germline ends. CDR3 length: 15 amino acids. CDR1 SGHTA and CDR2 FQGNSA come from the germline V gene. The CDR3 DNA follows: TGTGCCAGCAGCCCCCAACGCTTCAAAGGGAGCGAGCAGTACTTC. Translated: CASSPQRFKGSEQYF.

This chain links TRBV19 with TRBJ2-2; D call uncertain. Germline V gene lookup returns CDR1 LNHDA and CDR2 SQIVND (reference sequence). This CDR3 contains 14 residues. V lost 8 bases to trimming and J lost 2 bases, with 12 bases between them. This chain's CDR3 is CASHRSRNTGELFF. The DNA for the CDR3 is TGTGCCAGTCACCGGTCCCGAAACACCGGGGAGCTGTTTTTT.

The rearrangement links TRBV3-1 (or the pseudogene TRBV3-2) to TRBJ1-6; D perhaps matches TRBD1 (6 bases). The germline gives CDR1 LGHDT, CDR2 YNNKEL (reference sequence). The CDR3 extends over 17 amino acids. Trimming left V 1 base short and J 4 bases short, with 14 bases between. CDR3 amino acids: CASSQGGRGWYNSPLHF. CDR3 bases: TGTGCCAGCAGCCAAGGGGGCAGGGGCTGGTATAATTCACCCCTCCACTTT.

The chain uses TRBV2 and TRBJ2-2; D ambiguous. The CDR3 has 17 amino acids. V lost 6 bases, J lost 5 bases, and 22 bases lay in between. The germline CDR1 and CDR2 sequences are SNHLY and FYNNEI. This chain's CDR3 is CASSQAAIGWGTGELFF. DNA for the CDR3: TGTGCCAGCAGCCAGGCTGCCATAGGTTGGGGAACCGGGGAGCTGTTTTTT.

This clone turned up a few times. The chain recombines TRBV29-1 with TRBJ1-1, with a weak D call TRBD1 (6 bases). V was trimmed by 6 bases and J by 1 base, leaving 15 bases between them. CDR1 is SQVTM and CDR2 is ANQGSEA in the germline V gene. The CDR3 runs to 14 residues. The CDR3 spells CSVTRGGSNTEAFF. For the CDR3, the DNA is TGCAGCGTAACTCGAGGGGGTTCGAACACTGAAGCTTTCTTT.

This clone occurred a few times. The chain carries TRBV14 and TRBJ1-2; D is possibly TRBD1 (5 bases). The CDR3 sequence is 14 residues long. In germline, CDR1 is SGHDN, CDR2 FVKESK. Trimming took 6 bases from V and 7 from J, leaving 18 bases between them. This CDR3 is CASSPHQGIGGYTF. CDR3 sequence (DNA): TGTGCCAGCAGTCCCCATCAGGGCATAGGTGGCTACACCTTC.

The chain employs TRBV18 and TRBJ2-1, with D perhaps TRBD2 (6 bases). This CDR3 comprises 15 residues. The germline V gene encodes CDR1 KGHSH and CDR2 LQKENI. Between the trimmed V and J ends, which lost 2 bases and 12 bases, there was a span of 20 bases. CDR3: CASSPKEASATWQFF. DNA of the CDR3: TGTGCCAGCTCACCAAAAGAAGCTAGCGCCACTTGGCAGTTCTTC.

This clone was counted once. The chain has TRBV5-4 and TRBJ2-7; D is possibly TRBD1 (6 bases). This CDR3 is 17 amino acids long. With 3 bases removed from V and 0 bases from J, the gap between germline ends came to 19 bases. CDR1 is SGHNT, CDR2 YYREEE, per germline (reference sequence). In nucleotides, the CDR3 is TGTGCCAGCAGCTGTGACTACAGGGAAGTGGGCTCCTACGAGCAGTACTTC. Its protein product is CASSCDYREVGSYEQYF.

The V gene is TRBV5-5, the J gene TRBJ1-1; 8 nucleotides agree with TRBD1. The V gene end was trimmed by 4 bases and the J gene end by 0 bases; junction bases not matched to a gene: 5. The germline V gene encodes CDR1 SGHKS and CDR2 YYEKEE (reference sequence). The CDR3 contains 15 residues. The DNA for the CDR3 is TGTGCCAGCAGCAGTCTACAGGGGGTGAACACTGAAGCTTTCTTT. Encoded protein: CASSSLQGVNTEAFF. Supplemented by reference TRBV5-5 and TRBJ1-1, the full variable domain reads DAGVTQSPTHLIKTRGQQVTLRCSPISGHKSVSWYQQVLGQGPQFIFQYYEKEERGRGNFPDRFSARQFPNYSSELNVNALLLGDSALYLCASSSLQGVNTEAFFGQGTRLTVV.

V is TRBV6-2 or TRBV6-3 and J is TRBJ1-6; D not certain. Looked up from germline, CDR1 is MNHEY and CDR2 is SVGEGT. V dropped 0 bases and J dropped 14 bases, with 11 bases sitting between them. CDR3 length: 13 amino acids. The CDR3 is CASSYSNRQSLHF. The CDR3 bases are TGTGCCAGCAGTTACTCGAATCGGCAATCCCTCCACTTT.

The gene calls are TRBV11-2 and TRBJ1-1, with D possibly TRBD1 on 5 matching bases. The CDR3 spans 14 residues. V dropped 4 bases and J dropped 1 base, with 10 bases sitting between them. Germline assignment: CDR1 SGHAT and CDR2 FQNNGV. The CDR3 is CASSSRTRNTEAFF. The DNA of the CDR3 is TGTGCCAGCAGCTCCCGGACACGGAACACTGAAGCTTTCTTT. The complete variable domain, with remaining parts taken from reference TRBV11-2 and TRBJ1-1, reads EAGVAQSPRYKIIEKRQSVAFWCNPISGHATLYWYQQILGQGPKLLIQFQNNGVVDDSQLPKDRFSAERLKGVDSTLKIQPAKLEDSAVYLCASSSRTRNTEAFFGQGTRLTVV.

In the case of this clone: Other DNA variants within this sample encode the same CDR3. The chain combines TRBV25-1 with TRBJ1-1, with D possibly TRBD1 on 5 matching bases. This CDR3 region has 15 residues. Germline CDR1 reads MGHDK; CDR2 reads SYGVNS. Trimming stripped 0 bases from V and 5 bases from J, with 13 bases between. CDR3 residues: CASSEYGREGTEAFF. CDR3 in DNA: TGTGCCAGCAGTGAATATGGCAGGGAGGGAACTGAAGCTTTCTTT.